This T cell receptor (beta chain) came from a study of blood T cell repertoires in COVID-19. On the study more broadly: Sources were T cells, B-cell-depleted T cells, or PBMCs; the material itself was cDNA or gDNA.

Sequencing was performed with immunoSEQ multiplex PCR; in TCRdb, only in-frame clones are kept and a portion is missing. The sample consists of about 250,000 clones, 81% of them appearing once. The material sequenced was peripheral blood. The source is a woman older than 75 with acute or convalescent COVID-19.

The CDR3 region has the DNA TGTGCCTGGAGTGTCTTGAGGAGCTCCTACGAGCAGTACTTC. This codes for CAWSVLRSSYEQYF. This chain links TRBV30 with TRBJ2-7; D uncertain. This CDR3 contains 14 residues. CDR1 and CDR2 from the germline V gene are GTSNPN and SVGIG (reference sequence). Trimming cost V 0 bases and J 0 bases, with 9 bases left between them.